This TCR beta chain was captured by sequencing in a study of CD8 T cells in ankylosing spondylitis. This CDR3 spans 15 amino acids. Germline-derived CDR1 and CDR2 are SGHNT and YYREEE (reference sequence). The germline V and J ends were trimmed by 4 bases and 1 base, with 14 bases remaining between them. Researchers built TCR beta libraries using quantitative 5'-RACE with molecular barcodes. TCRdb recomputed calls from the 5' RACE reads with MiXCR, one row per CDR3 protein. Of approximately 400,000 distinct CDR3 sequences listed, 25% to 30% are singletons. Study-level points and caveats: According to the report, clones linked to the disease were significantly enriched in matched synovial fluid samples taken from ankylosing spondylitis patients. Made up of 7 to 9 highly homologous variants, a TCR beta motif appeared characteristic of ankylosing spondylitis blood. Earlier work had already found some motif variants in reactive arthritis synovial fluid and blood.

Of note for this clonotype: The target antigen is unknown.

The TCR sequence derives from a male donor with ankylosing spondylitis. The chain carries TRBV5-4 and TRBJ2-5, with TRBD1 as a possible D gene (6 bases). Sequencing input: blood, either unsorted or a sorted T cell fraction (not recorded which). The DNA of the CDR3 is TGTGCCAGCAGCGCCGGACAGTACCCCCAAGAGACCCAGTACTTC. Its protein is CASSAGQYPQETQYF.